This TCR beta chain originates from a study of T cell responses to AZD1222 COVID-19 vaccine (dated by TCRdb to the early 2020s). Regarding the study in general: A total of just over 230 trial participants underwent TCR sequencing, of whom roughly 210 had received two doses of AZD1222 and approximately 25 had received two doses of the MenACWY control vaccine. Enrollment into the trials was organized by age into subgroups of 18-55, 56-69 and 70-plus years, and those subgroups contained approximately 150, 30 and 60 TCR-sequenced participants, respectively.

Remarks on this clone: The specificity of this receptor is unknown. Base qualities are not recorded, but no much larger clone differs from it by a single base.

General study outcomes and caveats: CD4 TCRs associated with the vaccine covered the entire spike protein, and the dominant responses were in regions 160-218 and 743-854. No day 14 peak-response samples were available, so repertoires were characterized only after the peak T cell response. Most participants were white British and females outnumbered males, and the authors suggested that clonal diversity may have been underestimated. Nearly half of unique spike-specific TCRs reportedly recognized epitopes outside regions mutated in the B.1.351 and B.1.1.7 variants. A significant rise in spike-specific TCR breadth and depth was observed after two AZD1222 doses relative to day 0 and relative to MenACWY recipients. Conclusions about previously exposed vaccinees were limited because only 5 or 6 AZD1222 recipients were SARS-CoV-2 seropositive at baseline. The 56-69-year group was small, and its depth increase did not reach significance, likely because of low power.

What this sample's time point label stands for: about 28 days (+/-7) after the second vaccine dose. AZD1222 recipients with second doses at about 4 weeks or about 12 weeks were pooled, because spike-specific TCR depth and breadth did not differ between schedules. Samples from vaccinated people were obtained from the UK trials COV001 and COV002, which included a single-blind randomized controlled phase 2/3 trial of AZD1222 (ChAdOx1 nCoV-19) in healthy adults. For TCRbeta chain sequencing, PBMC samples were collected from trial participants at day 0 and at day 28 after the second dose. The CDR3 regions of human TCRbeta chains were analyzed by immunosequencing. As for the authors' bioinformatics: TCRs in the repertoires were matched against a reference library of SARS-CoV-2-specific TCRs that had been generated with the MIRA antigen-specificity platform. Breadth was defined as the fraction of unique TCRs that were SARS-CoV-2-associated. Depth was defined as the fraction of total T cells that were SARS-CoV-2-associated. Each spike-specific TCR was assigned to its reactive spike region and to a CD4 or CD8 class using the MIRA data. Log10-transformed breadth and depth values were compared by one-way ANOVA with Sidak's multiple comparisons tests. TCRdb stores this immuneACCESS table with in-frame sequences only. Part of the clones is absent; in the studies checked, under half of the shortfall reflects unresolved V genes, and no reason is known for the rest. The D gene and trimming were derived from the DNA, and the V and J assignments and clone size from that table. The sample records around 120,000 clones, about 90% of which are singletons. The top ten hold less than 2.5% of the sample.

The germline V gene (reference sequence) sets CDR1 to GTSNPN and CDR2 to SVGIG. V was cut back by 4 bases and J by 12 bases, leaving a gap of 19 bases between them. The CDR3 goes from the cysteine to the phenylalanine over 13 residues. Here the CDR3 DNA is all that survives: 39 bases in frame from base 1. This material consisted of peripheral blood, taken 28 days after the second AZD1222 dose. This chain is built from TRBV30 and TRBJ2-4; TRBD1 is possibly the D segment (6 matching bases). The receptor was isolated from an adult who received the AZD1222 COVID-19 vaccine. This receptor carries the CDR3 CAWKMVAGAAQYF. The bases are TGTGCCTGGAAAATGGTGGCAGGGGCTGCTCAGTACTTC.